The next 32 T cell receptor beta chains were all read from a single sample in a study of T cells in tuberculosis. The protocol was immunoSEQ multiplex PCR, while the TCRdb copy is restricted to in-frame clones and leaves out a portion. Found here are roughly 28,000 clones, nearly 90% of them singletons; the top ten hold roughly 6.1%. The sample comprised PBMCs. Every receptor here comes from a donor between 10 and 35 years old with latent tuberculosis or without tuberculosis infection.

A few counts support this clone. CDR3 sequence (DNA): TGCGCCAGCACCCCTCGGGGTTGGGGGAACACTGAAGCTTTCTTT. It translates to CASTPRGWGNTEAFF. The chain uses TRBV10-1 and TRBJ1-1, with no clear D. Trimming shortened V by 7 bases and J by 1 base, and 16 bases separated the two germline ends. Germline CDR1 is WNHNN and CDR2 is SYGVQD (reference sequence). The CDR3 has 15 residues.

This clone was observed a single time. The rearrangement uses TRBV18 and TRBJ1-3, with 7 bases fitting TRBD1. The CDR3 extends over 15 amino acids. J lost 0 bases, V lost 1 base, and 0 bases had no gene match. The germline CDR1 and CDR2 sequences are KGHSH and LQKENI. In DNA form, the CDR3 reads TGTGCCAGCTCACCACGGACAGGCTCTGGAAACACCATATATTTT. Its protein is CASSPRTGSGNTIYF.

The chain joins TRBV14 to TRBJ2-6, with 8 bases identical to TRBD1. This CDR3 has 19 residues. The germline V gene encodes CDR1 SGHDN and CDR2 FVKESK. The junction had 12 bases not matched to a gene; V was cut back by 4 bases and J by 1 base. CDR3 amino acids: CASSPRPGQEFSGANVLTF. CDR3 sequence (DNA): TGTGCCAGCAGCCCCCGGCCGGGACAGGAGTTTTCTGGGGCCAACGTCCTGACTTTC.

This chain links TRBV25-1 with TRBJ1-2; D gene ambiguous. V dropped 5 bases and J dropped 8 bases, with 15 bases sitting between them. CDR3 length: 13 residues. Germline assignment: CDR1 MGHDK and CDR2 SYGVNS. The CDR3 DNA is TGTGCCAGCAGTCTTACTAAGAAGAACGGCTACACCTTC. As protein: CASSLTKKNGYTF.

The rearrangement links TRBV7-2 to TRBJ2-7; 12 nucleotides match TRBD2. The CDR3 consists of 17 residues. The V and J ends lost 4 bases and 1 base, in that order; junction bases with no gene match: 8. Per germline, CDR1 SGHTA and CDR2 FQGNSA. The CDR3 sequence: CASSSPLAGGLSYEQYF. Here the CDR3 DNA reads TGTGCCAGCAGCTCCCCCCTAGCGGGGGGGTTGTCCTACGAGCAGTACTTC.

The gene calls are TRBV10-2 and TRBJ1-2; 11 bases align to TRBD1. The CDR3 runs to 15 residues. Germline loops: CDR1 WSHSY, CDR2 SAAADI. Germline trimming cut 3 bases from V and 3 bases from J; bases unmatched to any gene: 3. As DNA, the CDR3 is TGCGCCAGCAGTGAACGGGACAGGGGGGACTATGGCTACACCTTC. Protein product: CASSERDRGDYGYTF.

V and J are TRBV2 and TRBJ2-5, with D perhaps TRBD2 (5 bases). With 7 bases removed from V and 7 bases from J, the gap between germline ends came to 7 bases. The CDR3 length is 10 residues. In germline, CDR1 is SNHLY, CDR2 FYNNEI. CDR3 loop: CASKAGTQYF. CDR3 nucleotide sequence: TGTGCCAGCAAGGCGGGGACCCAGTACTTC.

V gene TRBV28 combines with J gene TRBJ2-7; possibly TRBD1 for D (6 bases). The CDR3 is 15 amino acids. Trimming took 7 bases from V and 6 from J, leaving 22 bases between them. CDR1 MDHEN and CDR2 SYDVKM come from the germline V gene. The CDR3, as DNA: TGTGCCAGCAATCGACAGGACCATCGCCCCCTCGAGCAGTACTTC. This sequence encodes CASNRQDHRPLEQYF.

A single count supports this clone. The chain has TRBV19 and TRBJ2-6; possibly TRBD1 for D (5 bases). V was clipped by 4 bases and J by 0 bases, with 16 bases between them. CDR3 size: 18 residues. The germline gives CDR1 LNHDA, CDR2 SQIVND (reference sequence). This CDR3 is CASSRVAGPRSGANVLTF. Here the CDR3 DNA reads TGTGCCAGTAGTAGGGTGGCAGGGCCGCGCTCTGGGGCCAACGTCCTGACTTTC.

The rearrangement links TRBV6-5 to TRBJ1-3; 7 bases fit TRBD1. CDR3 length equals 14 residues. Trimming took 5 bases from V and 1 from J; bases not matched to a gene: 2. CDR1 and CDR2 from the germline V gene are MNHEY and SVGAGI. In nucleotides, the CDR3 is TGTGCCAGCAGTGCAGGGGGTTCTGGAAACACCATATATTTT. The encoded protein is CASSAGGSGNTIYF.

The chain recombines TRBV7-9 with TRBJ1-2; the D gene is possibly TRBD1 (5 bases). The V gene's germline CDR1 is SEHNR and CDR2 FQNEAQ (reference sequence). Trimming removed 6 bases from V and 4 bases from J, with 15 bases in between. CDR3 length equals 14 residues. The CDR3 here is CASSSRGEGYGYTF. The CDR3 coding sequence is TGTGCCAGCAGTTCGCGGGGGGAAGGCTATGGCTACACCTTC.

This sequence joins TRBV2 and TRBJ2-3, with 8 bases identical to TRBD1. Unmatched junction bases numbered 9, after V lost 6 bases and J lost 4 bases. The CDR3 consists of 15 residues. CDR1 and CDR2 (germline): SNHLY, FYNNEI. The CDR3 coding sequence is TGTGCCAGCAGGGACGTCAGGGGGCGGCCAGATACGCAGTATTTT. Its protein product is CASRDVRGRPDTQYF. Drawing the rest from reference TRBV2 and TRBJ2-3, the complete variable domain is EPEVTQTPSHQVTQMGQEVILRCVPISNHLYFYWYRQILGQKVEFLVSFYNNEISEKSEIFDDQFSVERPDGSNFTLKIRSTKLEDSAMYFCASRDVRGRPDTQYFGPGTRLTVL.

J is TRBJ1-6 and V is TRBV2, with 12 bases fitting TRBD1. Germline trimming cut 4 bases from V and 0 bases from J; bases unmatched to any gene: 7. The germline V gene encodes CDR1 SNHLY and CDR2 FYNNEI. CDR3 size: 19 residues. DNA for the CDR3: TGTGCCAGCAGTGGGTGGGACAGGGGGCAAAGCTCCTATAATTCACCCCTCCACTTT. This translates into CASSGWDRGQSSYNSPLHF.

J is TRBJ2-4 and V is TRBV28; 7 nucleotides line up with TRBD1. The ends lost 2 bases at V and 2 bases at J; junction bases unmatched: 6. The germline V gene has CDR1 MDHEN and CDR2 SYDVKM. This CDR3 region has 16 residues. The CDR3 region is CASSLRQGSTKNIQYF. DNA for the CDR3: TGTGCCAGCAGTTTAAGACAGGGCTCGACCAAAAACATTCAGTACTTC.

The DNA of the CDR3 is TGTGCCAGTAGGGAGGGGAGCAATCAGCCCCAGCATTTT. It codes for CASREGSNQPQHF. The V call is TRBV19, the J call TRBJ1-5; D might be TRBD1 (5 bases). V was trimmed by 6 bases and J by 1 base, leaving 7 bases between them. Per germline, CDR1 LNHDA and CDR2 SQIVND (reference sequence). This CDR3 has 13 amino acids.

This clone is classed as medium-sized. This chain uses TRBV5-1 with TRBJ1-1, with 7 bases aligning to TRBD1. Germline V lookup: CDR1 SGHRS, CDR2 YFSETQ. Losses at the gene ends were 4 bases for V and 7 bases for J; bases not matched to a gene: 10. CDR3 length: 14 residues. CDR3 loop: CASSPLGGASEAFF. The DNA of the CDR3 is TGCGCCAGCAGCCCCCTAGGGGGCGCCAGTGAAGCTTTCTTT. The full variable domain, its missing parts supplied by reference TRBV5-1 and TRBJ1-1, is KAGVTQTPRYLIKTRGQQVTLSCSPISGHRSVSWYQQTPGQGLQFLFEYFSETQRNKGNFPGRFSGRQFSNSRSEMNVSTLELGDSALYLCASSPLGGASEAFFGQGTRLTVV.

The rearrangement links TRBV5-4 to TRBJ2-7; 10 bases fit TRBD1. The length of the CDR3 is 13 residues. Germline V gene lookup returns CDR1 SGHNT and CDR2 YYREEE (reference sequence). The junction had 6 bases not matched to a gene; V was cut back by 7 bases and J by 5 bases. CDR3 in amino acids: CASGRQGADEQYF. The CDR3, as DNA: TGTGCCAGCGGCAGACAGGGGGCGGACGAGCAGTACTTC.

A few counts support this clone. The chain recombines TRBV25-1 with TRBJ2-6, with D maybe TRBD1 (5 bases). V lost 4 bases, J lost 3 bases, and 10 bases lay in between. Germline V gives CDR1 MGHDK, CDR2 SYGVNS. The CDR3 sequence is 15 residues long. This chain's CDR3 is CASSVLRGGANVLTF. CDR3 in DNA: TGTGCCAGCAGTGTGTTAAGGGGTGGGGCCAACGTCCTGACTTTC. Full variable domain (rest looked up from reference TRBV25-1 and TRBJ2-6): EADIYQTPRYLVIGTGKKITLECSQTMGHDKMYWYQQDPGMELHLIHYSYGVNSTEKGDLSSESTVSRIRTEHFPLTLESARPSHTSQYLCASSVLRGGANVLTFGAGSRLTVL.

The J gene is TRBJ2-7, the V gene TRBV6-6, with 10 nucleotides matching TRBD1. This CDR3 is 14 amino acids long. Germline V gene data show CDR1 as MNHNY and CDR2 as SVGAGI (reference sequence). V was pared by 7 bases and J by 3 bases, with 6 bases of the junction left unmatched. CDR3 DNA sequence: TGTGCCAGCACCTCCGGACAGGGGGGCTACGAGCAGTACTTC. Translated: CASTSGQGGYEQYF.

This clone was seen only once. The V gene is TRBV10-3, the J gene TRBJ2-7; D might be TRBD1 (6 bases). The CDR3 is 12 amino acids. In germline, CDR1 is ENHRY, CDR2 SYGVKD. Trimming took 9 bases from V and 6 from J, leaving 15 bases between them. The CDR3 sequence is CAMGAGVGEQYF. In DNA form, the CDR3 reads TGTGCCATGGGGGCCGGAGTGGGCGAGCAGTACTTC.

The count of this clone is one. This chain connects TRBV10-3 to TRBJ1-5; D remains unclear. The CDR3 has 16 residues. Germline V CDR1 and CDR2: ENHRY, SYGVKD. Trimming removed 2 bases at V and 0 bases at J, with 11 bases between. CDR3 DNA: TGTGCCATCAGTGAGGCCCCACAGAATAGCAATCAGCCCCAGCATTTT. This codes for CAISEAPQNSNQPQHF.

This clone is a singleton in its sample. The chain recombines TRBV7-8 with TRBJ1-1; no reliable D call. Germline V lookup: CDR1 SGHVS, CDR2 FQNEAQ. The CDR3 spans 14 residues. The V end lost 2 bases, the J end lost 1 base, and 8 bases lay between the germline ends. The CDR3 region is CASSLTSKNTEAFF. The CDR3 coding sequence is TGTGCCAGCAGCTTAACAAGTAAGAACACTGAAGCTTTCTTT.

The J gene is TRBJ1-5, the V gene TRBV6-6; perhaps TRBD1 as D (6 bases). Germline V gene data show CDR1 as MNHNY and CDR2 as SVGAGI (reference sequence). V lost 8 bases, J lost 0 bases, and 8 bases lay in between. The CDR3 spans 13 residues. The CDR3: CASRDTSNQPQHF. The CDR3 DNA sequence: TGTGCCAGCCGGGACACTAGCAATCAGCCCCAGCATTTT.

In DNA, the CDR3 is TGCGCCAGCAGCCAGCCCCGGGAGTACACAGATACGCAGTATTTT. This encodes CASSQPREYTDTQYF. The rearrangement joins TRBV4-1 to TRBJ2-3, with D possibly being TRBD2 (6 bases). CDR1 and CDR2 (germline): MGHRA, YSYEKL. This CDR3 spans 15 amino acids. Deletions cut 3 bases from V and 2 bases from J, with 12 bases between.

J is TRBJ1-1 and V is TRBV6-5; 8 bases match TRBD1. This CDR3 region has 14 residues. The V segment lost 4 bases and the J segment 4 bases; nucleotides outside the gene matches: 5. Germline V gene data show CDR1 as MNHEY and CDR2 as SVGAGI. The CDR3 spells CASSSRTGTTEAFF. CDR3 coding DNA: TGTGCCAGCAGTTCACGGACAGGGACCACTGAAGCTTTCTTT.

The rearrangement joins TRBV28 to TRBJ1-6; D may be TRBD1 (5 bases). The CDR3 totals 14 residues. The germline V and J ends were trimmed by 2 bases and 4 bases, with 6 bases remaining between them. Germline V gene data show CDR1 as MDHEN and CDR2 as SYDVKM. The CDR3 sequence is CASSLQGYNSPLHF. As DNA, the CDR3 is TGTGCCAGCAGTTTACAGGGATATAATTCACCCCTCCACTTT.

This clone came up once. The chain has TRBV21-1 and TRBJ2-6; the table's D call, TRBD1, has no DNA check behind it. TRBV21-1 is a pseudogene locus. The CDR3 loop spans 21 amino acids. CDR3: CATSGGTYGVSPFGGANVLTF. CDR3 sequence (DNA): TGTGCCACCTCAGGGGGGACATATGGGGTTTCCCCTTTTGGTGGGGCCAACGTCCTGACTTTC.

Details on this clone: A junction end diverges from the germline sequence, so it may reflect a read error. The chain links TRBV27 to TRBJ2-5, with D perhaps matching TRBD2 (6 bases). This CDR3 contains 13 residues. From germline, CDR1 is MNHEY and CDR2 SMNVEV (reference sequence). This CDR3 reads CANSEGAGETQYF. CDR3 nucleotides: TGTGCCAACAGTGAAGGGGCGGGGGAGACCCAGTACTTC.

The chain employs TRBV5-1 and TRBJ1-4; D not resolved. The germline CDR1 and CDR2 sequences are SGHRS and YFSETQ. There are 15 residues in the CDR3. The V gene lost 4 bases and the J gene lost 7 bases, with 17 bases spanning the gap. The CDR3 protein is CASSPASAGFEKLFF. CDR3 DNA: TGCGCCAGCAGCCCGGCCTCGGCGGGTTTTGAAAAACTGTTTTTT.

The gene calls are TRBV19 and TRBJ2-1; D is possibly TRBD1 (5 bases). The length of the CDR3 is 14 residues. V was clipped by 1 base and J by 12 bases, with 16 bases between them. CDR1 and CDR2 from the germline V gene are LNHDA and SQIVND (reference sequence). CDR3 sequence reads: CASSIAPGHRPQFF. The CDR3 DNA is TGTGCCAGTAGTATAGCCCCAGGACATAGACCGCAGTTCTTC.

CDR3 region: CASSWTSGGAADTQYF. For the CDR3, the DNA is TGTGCCAGCAGCTGGACTAGCGGGGGGGCAGCGGATACGCAGTATTTT. This rearrangement joins TRBV7-2 to TRBJ2-3, with 15 nucleotides matching TRBD2. V was clipped by 4 bases and J by 6 bases; unmatched bases: 5. There are 16 residues in the CDR3. Germline-derived CDR1 and CDR2 are SGHTA and FQGNSA.

This chain joins TRBV7-3 and TRBJ1-1, with a tentative D call TRBD1 (5 bases). The CDR3 contains 13 residues. Germline V CDR1 and CDR2: SGHTA, FQGTGA. V was clipped by 1 base and J by 9 bases, with 12 bases between them. CDR3 amino acids: CASSLKSPGKAFF. In DNA, the CDR3 is TGTGCCAGCAGCTTAAAATCGCCAGGGAAAGCTTTCTTT.